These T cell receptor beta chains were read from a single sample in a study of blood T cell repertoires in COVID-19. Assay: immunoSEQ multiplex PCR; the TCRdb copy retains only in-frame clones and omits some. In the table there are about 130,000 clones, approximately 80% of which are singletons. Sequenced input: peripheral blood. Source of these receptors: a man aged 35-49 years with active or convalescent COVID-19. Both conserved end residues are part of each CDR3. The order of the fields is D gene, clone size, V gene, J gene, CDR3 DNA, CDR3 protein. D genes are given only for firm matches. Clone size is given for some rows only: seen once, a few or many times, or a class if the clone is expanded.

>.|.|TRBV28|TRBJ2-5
TGTGCCAGCAGTTTCCGTGGGGCAGGGCGAGGAGAGACCCAGTACTTC
CASSFRGAGRGETQYF
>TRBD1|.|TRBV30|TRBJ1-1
TGTGCCTGGGGAGGTCTGGGACAGTCCGCTGAAGCTTTCTTT
CAWGGLGQSAEAFF
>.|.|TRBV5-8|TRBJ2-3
TGTGCCAGCAGCCGGAGGCCCGCGCTGACGGCTGATACGCAGTATTTT
CASSRRPALTADTQYF
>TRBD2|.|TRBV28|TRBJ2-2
TGTGCCAGCAGTTTAGAGGGAGGGAGCACCGGGGAGCTGTTTTTT
CASSLEGGSTGELFF
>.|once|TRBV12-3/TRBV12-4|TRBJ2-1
TGTGCCAGCAGTTTCACACGGAGAGATGAGCAGTTCTTC
CASSFTRRDEQFF
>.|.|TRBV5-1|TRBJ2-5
TGCGCCAGCAGCTTACCCAACCTAGAGACGCAGGGTACCCCCCAAGAGACCCAGTACTTC
CASSLPNLETQGTPQETQYF
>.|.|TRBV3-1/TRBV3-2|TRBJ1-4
TGTGCCAGCAGCCAAGACCTAAAAGGGGGATTTAATGAAAAACTGTTTTTT
CASSQDLKGGFNEKLFF
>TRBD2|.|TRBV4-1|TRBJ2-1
TGCGCCAGCAGCCCCGGACTAGCGAGGAGCTCCTACAATGAGCAGTTCTTC
CASSPGLARSSYNEQFF
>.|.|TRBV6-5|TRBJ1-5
TGTGCCAGCAGCCGAGGACAGAGCCAGCCCCAGCATTTT
CASSRGQSQPQHF
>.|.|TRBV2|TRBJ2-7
TGTGCCAGCAGATTGGAGCTTTCCTCCTACGAGCAGTACTTC
CASRLELSSYEQYF
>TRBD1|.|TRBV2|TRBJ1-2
TGTGCCAGCAGTGAAGTGAGGACAGGGTGGGGTGGCTACACCTTC
CASSEVRTGWGGYTF
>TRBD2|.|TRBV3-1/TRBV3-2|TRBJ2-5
TGTGCCAGCAGCCAAGATAGGTGGGACTACCCTTACTTC
CASSQDRWDYPYF
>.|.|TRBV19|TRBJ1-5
TGTGCCAGTAGTATCCAGGGTGGGCAGCCCCAGCATTTT
CASSIQGGQPQHF
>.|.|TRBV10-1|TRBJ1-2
TGCGCCAGCAGTGAGACAGGGAACTATGGCTACACCTTC
CASSETGNYGYTF
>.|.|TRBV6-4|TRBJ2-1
TGTGCCAGCAGTCGGGACTACAATGAGCAGTTCTTC
CASSRDYNEQFF
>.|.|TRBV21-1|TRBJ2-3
TGTGCCAGCACCAGAGGGGGGTCTAGCGGGATTATCTCAGATACGCAGTATTTT
CASTRGGSSGIISDTQYF
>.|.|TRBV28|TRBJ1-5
TGTGCCAGCAGTTTTGGAGGGGGGGATCAGCCCCAGCATTTT
CASSFGGGDQPQHF
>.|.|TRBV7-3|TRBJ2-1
TGTGCCAGCAGCACGACCTCGGGACTTCCCGTCAATGAGCAGTTCTTC
CASSTTSGLPVNEQFF
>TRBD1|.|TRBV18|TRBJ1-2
TGTGCCAGCTCCCCCGACAGGGCCCGTGGCTACACCTTC
CASSPDRARGYTF
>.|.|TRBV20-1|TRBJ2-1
TGCAGTGCTAGTCGCGGGACGGTTGAGAATGAGCAGTTCTTC
CSASRGTVENEQFF
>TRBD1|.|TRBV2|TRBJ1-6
TGTGCCAGCAGGACACAGGGGGCTAGTAATTCACCCCTCCACTTT
CASRTQGASNSPLHF
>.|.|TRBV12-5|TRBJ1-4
TGTGCTAGTGGTTTAGGACAGTCTAATGAAAAACTGTTTTTT
CASGLGQSNEKLFF
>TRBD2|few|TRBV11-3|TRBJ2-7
TGTGCCAGCAGCTTAGTCCCGGGGGGCGAGCAGTACTTC
CASSLVPGGEQYF
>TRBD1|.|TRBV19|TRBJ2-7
TGTGCCAGTAGTTCGGGGACAGGGTCCTACGAGCAGTACTTC
CASSSGTGSYEQYF
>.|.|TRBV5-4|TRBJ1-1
TGTGCCAGCAGCTTGGTACAGGAGGGAGACACTGAAGCTTTCTTT
CASSLVQEGDTEAFF
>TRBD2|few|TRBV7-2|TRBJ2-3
TGTGCCAGCAGCTTAACGGGGGGGTCAGATACGCAGTATTTT
CASSLTGGSDTQYF
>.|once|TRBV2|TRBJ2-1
TGTGCCAGCAGTGTAGGGGGCAATGAGCAGTTCTTC
CASSVGGNEQFF
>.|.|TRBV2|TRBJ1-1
TGTGCCAGCCAAAGCCAAATGAACACTGAAGCTTTCTTT
CASQSQMNTEAFF
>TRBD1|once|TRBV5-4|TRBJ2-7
TGTGCCAGCAGTCCCACCCCCGGGACAGGGAAAACCGAGCAGTACTTC
CASSPTPGTGKTEQYF
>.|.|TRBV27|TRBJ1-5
TGTGCCAGCAGCCACTTTAGCAATCAGCCCCAGCATTTT
CASSHFSNQPQHF
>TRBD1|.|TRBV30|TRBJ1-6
TGTGCCGGAGACGGGACAGGGAAATCACCCCTCCACTTT
CAGDGTGKSPLHF
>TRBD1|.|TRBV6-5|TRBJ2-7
TGTGCCAGCAGTCCAGGGACAGGGGGGCTCTACGAGCAGTACTTC
CASSPGTGGLYEQYF
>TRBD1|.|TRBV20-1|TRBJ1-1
TGCAGTGCGGAACGACAGGGTTGGGCTTTCTTT
CSAERQGWAFF
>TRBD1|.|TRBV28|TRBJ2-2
TGTGCCAGCAGCTTAGGACAGGACCCCTTCAGAAACACCGGGGAGCTGTTTTTT
CASSLGQDPFRNTGELFF
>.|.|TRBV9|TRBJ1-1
TGTGCCAGCAGCGTAGAGGCGACTGTGAACACTGAAGCTTTCTTT
CASSVEATVNTEAFF
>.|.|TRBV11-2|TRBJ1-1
TGTGCCAGCAGCTTAGCCTTAACTGAAGCTTTCTTT
CASSLALTEAFF
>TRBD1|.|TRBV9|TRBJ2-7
TGTGCCAGCAGCGTCTCTACAGGGGCCGAGCAGTACTTC
CASSVSTGAEQYF
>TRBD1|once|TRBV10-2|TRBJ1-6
TGCGCCAGCAGGGCGGACAGGATGTCCTATAATTCACCCCTCCACTTT
CASRADRMSYNSPLHF
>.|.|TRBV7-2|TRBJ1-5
TGTGCCAGCACCGAGAGGTGGAATAGCAATCAGCCCCAGCATTTT
CASTERWNSNQPQHF
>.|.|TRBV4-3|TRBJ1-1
TGCGCCAGCAGCCAAGATCGTTTGAACACTGAAGCTTTCTTT
CASSQDRLNTEAFF
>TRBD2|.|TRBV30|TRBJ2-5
TGTGCCTTAATGACTAGCGGGGGAGAAGAGACCCAGTACTTC
CALMTSGGEETQYF
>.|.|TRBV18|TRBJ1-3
TGTGCCAGCTCACCACCGAGCGCCTACACTGGAAACACCATATATTTT
CASSPPSAYTGNTIYF
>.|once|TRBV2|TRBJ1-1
TGTGCCAGCAGATACAGATCTAACACTGAAGCTTTCTTT
CASRYRSNTEAFF
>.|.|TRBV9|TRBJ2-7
TGTGCCAGCAGCGTATTGGTGCGGGCGCAGTACTTC
CASSVLVRAQYF
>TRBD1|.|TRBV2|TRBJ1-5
TGTGCCAGCAGTGAGCCGGGACAGCGTAGCAATCAGCCCCAGCATTTT
CASSEPGQRSNQPQHF
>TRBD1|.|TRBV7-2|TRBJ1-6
TGTGCCAGCAGCTTAGGACAGGGGGCTATAGGCACCCTCCACTTT
CASSLGQGAIGTLHF
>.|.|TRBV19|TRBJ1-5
TGTGCCAGTAGTTCAGGGATTGGCAATCAGCCCCAGCATTTT
CASSSGIGNQPQHF
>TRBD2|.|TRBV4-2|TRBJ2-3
TGTGCCAGCAGCCCGACTAGCGGGGGGCCAGATACGCAGTATTTT
CASSPTSGGPDTQYF
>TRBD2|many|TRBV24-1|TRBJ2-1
TGTGCCACCAGTGATTCCGGACTAGCGGTGCAGTTCTTC
CATSDSGLAVQFF
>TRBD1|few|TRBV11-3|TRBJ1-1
TGTGCCAGCGGGGACGGGACAGGGGGAATTAGTTACATGAACACTGAAGCTTTCTTT
CASGDGTGGISYMNTEAFF